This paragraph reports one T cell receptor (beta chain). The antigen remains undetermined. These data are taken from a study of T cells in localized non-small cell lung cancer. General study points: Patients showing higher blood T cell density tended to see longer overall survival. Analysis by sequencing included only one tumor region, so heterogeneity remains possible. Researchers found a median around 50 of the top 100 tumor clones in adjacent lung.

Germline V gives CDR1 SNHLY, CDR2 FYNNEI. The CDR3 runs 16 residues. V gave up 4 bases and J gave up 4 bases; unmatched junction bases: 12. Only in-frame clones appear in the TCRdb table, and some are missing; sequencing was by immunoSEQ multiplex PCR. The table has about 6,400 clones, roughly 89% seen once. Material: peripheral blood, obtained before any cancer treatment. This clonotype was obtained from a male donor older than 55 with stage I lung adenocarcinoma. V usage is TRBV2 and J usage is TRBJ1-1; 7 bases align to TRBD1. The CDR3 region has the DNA TGTGCCAGCAGTGCCCAGACAGGGTTAGGATCCACTGAAGCTTTCTTT. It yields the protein CASSAQTGLGSTEAFF. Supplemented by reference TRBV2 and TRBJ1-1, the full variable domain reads EPEVTQTPSHQVTQMGQEVILRCVPISNHLYFYWYRQILGQKVEFLVSFYNNEISEKSEIFDDQFSVERPDGSNFTLKIRSTKLEDSAMYFCASSAQTGLGSTEAFFGQGTRLTVV.